This T cell receptor (beta chain) was obtained from a study of T cell responses to AZD1222 COVID-19 vaccine. Looking at the study overall: Second-dose recipients at about 4 or about 12 weeks were treated as one pooled group. Study findings and constraints: Spike-specific TCR breadth and depth rose after two AZD1222 doses. Targeting of unmutated variant regions was reportedly seen in nearly half of spike-specific TCRs. A mostly white British donor set with more females was recruited, and clonal diversity was possibly underestimated.

In this sample, this clone turned up a few times. The antigen is undetermined. From germline, CDR1 is MNHEY and CDR2 SVGEGT. The CDR3 is 15 amino acids. The ends were cut back, 6 bases at V and 0 bases at J, with 11 bases in the middle. TCRdb's copy holds only in-frame clones and misses some; the assay was immunoSEQ multiplex PCR. The data show roughly 120,000 clones, 88% seen once. J is TRBJ1-4 and V is TRBV6-2 or TRBV6-3; unclear D gene. This material consisted of peripheral blood, taken on day 0 of AZD1222 vaccination. This receptor was identified in an adult in good health. The CDR3 region is CASSPRRTTNEKLFF. Here the CDR3 DNA reads TGTGCCAGCAGCCCCCGGCGGACAACTAATGAAAAACTGTTTTTT.